The rows below give T cell receptor beta chains drawn from one sample of a study of T cell responses to AZD1222 COVID-19 vaccine. Sequencing used immunoSEQ multiplex PCR; TCRdb keeps in-frame clones, though not all of them. The profile shows roughly 140,000 clones, just over 90% of them singletons. The source material was peripheral blood, sampled on day 0 of MenACWY control vaccination. Every receptor here comes from an adult in good health. Both conserved end residues are part of each CDR3. D genes are given only for firm matches. Size is stated for part of the rows, as once, few or many counts, or as a class when the clone is expanded.

j_call clone_size v_call d_call cdr3_nt cdr3_aa
TRBJ1-3 NA TRBV4-1 NA TGCGCCAGCAGCCAACGGGGCGTAGGAAACACCATATATTTT CASSQRGVGNTIYF
TRBJ2-5 NA TRBV6-5 TRBD1 TGTGCCAGCAGTTACGGGACAGCCGAACAAGAGACCCAGTACTTC CASSYGTAEQETQYF
TRBJ2-7 once TRBV3-1/TRBV3-2 NA TGTGCCAGCAGCAAGCCGGGACACACCAGCTCCTACGAGCAGTACTTC CASSKPGHTSSYEQYF
TRBJ2-2 NA TRBV9 NA TGTGCCAGCAGCGTAGATGGGTCGAGCACCGGGGAGCTGTTTTTT CASSVDGSSTGELFF
TRBJ1-1 NA TRBV27 NA TGTGCCAGCAGTTTAGGCAACGAAGCTTTCTTT CASSLGNEAFF
TRBJ1-1 NA TRBV29-1 NA TGCAGCGCTACGCAGGCGGTTGGGACTGAAGCTTTCTTT CSATQAVGTEAFF
TRBJ1-1 NA TRBV29-1 NA TGCAGCGTTGAGGAGGCCGTGAACACTGAAGCTTTCTTT CSVEEAVNTEAFF
TRBJ2-3 once TRBV7-3 NA TGTGCCAGCAGCTTGGTGCTTACAGATACGCAGTATTTT CASSLVLTDTQYF
TRBJ2-7 few TRBV18 NA TGTGCCAGCTCACCACCGGGTTGGAACTACGAGCAGTACTTC CASSPPGWNYEQYF
TRBJ1-2 few TRBV27 TRBD1 TGTGCCAGCAGTTTAAGCCCGACAGGGGGCGATGGCTACACCTTC CASSLSPTGGDGYTF
TRBJ1-2 NA TRBV19 NA TGTGCCAGTAGTATTCGGACCGCCTATGGCTACACCTTC CASSIRTAYGYTF
TRBJ2-7 NA TRBV11-2 NA TGTGCCAGCAGCTTGGGTCTATGGGAGCAGTACTTC CASSLGLWEQYF
TRBJ2-7 NA TRBV7-2 NA TGTGCCAGCAGCCTACCCCTGTCGGGATCTTACGAGCAGTACTTC CASSLPLSGSYEQYF
TRBJ1-2 NA TRBV4-1 NA TGCGCCAGCAGCCCCCAAACAGGGTTTGGCTATGGCTACACCTTC CASSPQTGFGYGYTF
TRBJ2-1 NA TRBV9 NA TGTGCCAGCAGCGCCGGAGGGGGGGGCAACTACAATGAGCAGTTCTTC CASSAGGGGNYNEQFF
TRBJ2-3 NA TRBV6-5 NA TGTGCCAGCAAACGACTCGGCACAGATACGCAGTATTTT CASKRLGTDTQYF
TRBJ2-1 NA TRBV9 NA TGTGCCAGCAGTCTCAGGGGTCATTTCTACAATGAGCAGTTCTTC CASSLRGHFYNEQFF
TRBJ2-1 NA TRBV6-1 NA TGTGCCAGCAGTGAATCTGGATTAGAGCAGTTCTTC CASSESGLEQFF
TRBJ1-4 NA TRBV7-8 TRBD1 TGTGCCAGCAGCCTACAGGGGGCTTATGAAAAACTGTTTTTT CASSLQGAYEKLFF
TRBJ2-1 NA TRBV7-8 TRBD2 TGTGCCAGCAGCTCGGCTAGCGGGAGTTACAATGAGCAGTTCTTC CASSSASGSYNEQFF
TRBJ1-2 NA TRBV10-1 NA TGCGCCGGCTGTGGGTATGGCTACACCTTC CAGCGYGYTF
TRBJ1-2 NA TRBV3-1/TRBV3-2 NA TGTGCCAGCAGCCAAGACAGAAGGCCGCAGAACTATGGCTACACCTTC CASSQDRRPQNYGYTF
TRBJ2-2 NA TRBV27 TRBD2 TGTGCCAGCACCGTTTATCTAGCGGGGGGTCACACCGGGGAGCTGTTTTTT CASTVYLAGGHTGELFF
TRBJ2-1 NA TRBV7-6 TRBD2 TGTGCCAGCAGCTTAGTGTTTAGCGGGAAGTACAATGAGCAGTTCTTC CASSLVFSGKYNEQFF
TRBJ2-2 NA TRBV28 NA TGTGCCGGCAGCTCCGGAGGGGGCAAGAACACCGGGGAGCTGTTTTTT CAGSSGGGKNTGELFF
TRBJ2-3 NA TRBV2 NA TGTGCCAGCAGTGTAGCCCATGGTGGCACAGATACGCAGTATTTT CASSVAHGGTDTQYF
TRBJ1-2 NA TRBV5-1 NA TGCGCCAGCAGTTCAACAGGGAGGGGACCCTATGGCTACACCTTC CASSSTGRGPYGYTF
TRBJ1-1 NA TRBV3-1/TRBV3-2 NA TGTGCCAGCAGCCAAAGGAGCACAATGAACACTGAAGCTTTCTTT CASSQRSTMNTEAFF
TRBJ1-3 NA TRBV9 NA TGTGCCAGCAGCGTAGAGGGGCCAGGGTCGAGCTCTGGAAACACCATATATTTT CASSVEGPGSSSGNTIYF
TRBJ2-7 once TRBV3-1/TRBV3-2 NA TGTGCCAGCAGCCAAGGAACGGCTTCCTACGAGCAGTACTTC CASSQGTASYEQYF